This entry lists 14 T cell receptor beta chains sequenced from one sample in a study of shared clonotypes between healthy human individuals. Produced via immunoSEQ multiplex PCR; TCRdb's table is partial and in-frame only. The table lists about 2.4 million clones, 93% of them singletons. Input material: naive CD4+ T cells from PBMCs. Subset: CD45RA+ positively selected. The receptors here all came from a young man in good health. Some clones in this sample may be carry-over from other donors' samples.

The genes are TRBV5-1 and TRBJ2-7; 8 nucleotides agree with TRBD1. This CDR3 comprises 15 residues. Germline V gene lookup returns CDR1 SGHRS and CDR2 YFSETQ. J was trimmed by 2 bases and V by 4 bases; bases with no gene match: 8. The CDR3 nucleotides read TGCGCCAGCAGCCTTCGGACAGGGATCCCCTACGAGCAGTACTTC. Amino acids: CASSLRTGIPYEQYF. Looking up the rest from reference TRBV5-1 and TRBJ2-7 gives the full variable domain: KAGVTQTPRYLIKTRGQQVTLSCSPISGHRSVSWYQQTPGQGLQFLFEYFSETQRNKGNFPGRFSGRQFSNSRSEMNVSTLELGDSALYLCASSLRTGIPYEQYFGPGTRLTVT.

This rearrangement joins TRBV28 to TRBJ2-2; D call uncertain. The CDR3 is 13 amino acids. The V end lost 10 bases, the J end lost 1 base, and 10 bases lay between the germline ends. Germline CDR1 reads MDHEN; CDR2 reads SYDVKM. The CDR3 DNA follows: TGTGCCACCTCGGACGGGAACACCGGGGAGCTGTTTTTT. Protein sequence: CATSDGNTGELFF. Combining the CDR3 with reference TRBV28 and TRBJ2-2 gives the whole variable domain DVKVTQSSRYLVKRTGEKVFLECVQDMDHENMFWYRQDPGLGLRLIYFSYDVKMKEKGDIPEGYSVSREKKERFSLILESASTNQTSMYLCATSDGNTGELFFGEGSRLTVL.

The chain has TRBV28 and TRBJ2-3; 9 nucleotides agree with TRBD2. The ends lost 6 bases at V and 1 base at J; junction bases unmatched: 8. CDR1 is MDHEN and CDR2 is SYDVKM in the germline V gene. This CDR3 spans 16 amino acids. The DNA of the CDR3 is TGTGCCAGCAGCTTAGTAATAGCGGGAGGCACAGATACGCAGTATTTT. Protein: CASSLVIAGGTDTQYF.

The sample holds one count of this clone. The chain couples TRBV6-6 to TRBJ2-1; D not resolved. V was cut by 6 bases and J by 3 bases, with 9 bases left in between. This CDR3 is 13 amino acids long. CDR1 is MNHNY, CDR2 SVGAGI, per germline (reference sequence). CDR3 in DNA: TGTGCCAGCAGCCACCAGGACTACAATGAGCAGTTCTTC. Encoded protein: CASSHQDYNEQFF.

Comment on this clone: This same CDR3 is encoded by further DNA sequences in the sample. The chain links TRBV27 to TRBJ2-7; 10 nucleotides agree with TRBD2. CDR1 and CDR2 (germline): MNHEY, SMNVEV (reference sequence). V shed 3 bases and J 2 bases; nucleotides not matched to a gene: 4. The CDR3 loop spans 15 amino acids. CDR3 bases: TGTGCCAGCAGTTTCCGGACTAGCGGAGCCTACGAGCAGTACTTC. It specifies CASSFRTSGAYEQYF.

This rearrangement joins TRBV10-3 to TRBJ2-4; TRBD2 matches at 10 bases. The germline gives CDR1 ENHRY, CDR2 SYGVKD. Unmatched junction bases numbered 6, after V lost 7 bases and J lost 0 bases. This CDR3 region has 16 residues. The CDR3 loop is CAITSLAGLAKNIQYF. The CDR3 coding sequence is TGTGCCATCACCTCACTAGCGGGACTAGCCAAAAACATTCAGTACTTC.

This clone has a single count. This chain links TRBV6-5 with TRBJ2-1, with 11 nucleotides matching TRBD1. Germline assignment: CDR1 MNHEY and CDR2 SVGAGI. Losses at the gene ends were 1 base for V and 8 bases for J; bases not matched to a gene: 7. The CDR3 contains 16 residues. The CDR3 bases are TGTGCCAGCAGTTACTGGGGACAGGGGGTCGGTTATGAGCAGTTCTTC. It is translated as CASSYWGQGVGYEQFF.

The V and J genes are TRBV4-2 and TRBJ1-5; weak D call: TRBD1 (5 bases). CDR3 length: 15 amino acids. Germline CDR1 reads LGHNA; CDR2 reads YNFKEQ. V dropped 4 bases and J dropped 0 bases, with 10 bases sitting between them. In DNA, the CDR3 is TGTGCCAGCAGCCTCGGGGGATATAGCAATCAGCCCCAGCATTTT. This sequence encodes CASSLGGYSNQPQHF.

The chain couples TRBV6-4 to TRBJ2-1; D unresolved. CDR1 and CDR2 from the germline V gene are MRHNA and SNTAGT. CDR3 length: 13 residues. V was shortened by 1 base and J by 4 bases, with 5 bases between the two germline ends. CDR3 nucleotides: TGTGCCAGCAGTGACTTTAGATACAATGAGCAGTTCTTC. It codes for CASSDFRYNEQFF.

This chain connects TRBV29-1 to TRBJ1-5; D unclear. The V gene lost 4 bases and the J gene lost 7 bases, with 14 bases spanning the gap. Germline V gives CDR1 SQVTM, CDR2 ANQGSEA. The CDR3 totals 13 residues. Here the CDR3 reads CSVGVGFGQPQHF. CDR3 nucleotide sequence: TGCAGCGTTGGGGTAGGGTTTGGGCAGCCCCAGCATTTT.

The chain combines TRBV28 with TRBJ1-1, with unresolved D. From germline, CDR1 is MDHEN and CDR2 SYDVKM. V was trimmed by 6 bases and J by 2 bases, leaving 10 bases between them. CDR3 length equals 13 residues. The CDR3 DNA is TGTGCCAGCAGCTCCCCCTACAACACTGAAGCTTTCTTT. It translates to CASSSPYNTEAFF. Looking up the rest from reference TRBV28 and TRBJ1-1 gives the full variable domain: DVKVTQSSRYLVKRTGEKVFLECVQDMDHENMFWYRQDPGLGLRLIYFSYDVKMKEKGDIPEGYSVSREKKERFSLILESASTNQTSMYLCASSSPYNTEAFFGQGTRLTVV.

The CDR3 region is CASSVSGRDYNEQFF. The CDR3 DNA sequence: TGTGCCAGCAGCGTAAGCGGGAGAGACTACAATGAGCAGTTCTTC. The chain is built from TRBV9 and TRBJ2-1, with 8 bases fitting TRBD2. V shed 1 base and J 3 bases; nucleotides not matched to a gene: 3. CDR3 size: 15 residues. Germline V gene lookup returns CDR1 SGDLS and CDR2 YYNGEE.

This clone showed up just once. The gene calls are TRBV6-1 and TRBJ1-2; D unclear. Trimming took 6 bases from V and 11 from J, leaving 22 bases between them. In germline, CDR1 is MNHNS, CDR2 SASEGT. The CDR3 is 14 residues long. CDR3 in DNA: TGTGCCAGCAGGCCCCCAGGTGACGATGGGATGTACACCTTC. It is translated as CASRPPGDDGMYTF.

About this clone: The sample holds other DNA sequences that translate to the same CDR3. This chain uses TRBV7-9 with TRBJ1-5; D gene ambiguous. V lost 0 bases, J lost 1 base, and 4 bases lay in between. Germline values: CDR1 SEHNR, CDR2 FQNEAQ (reference sequence). The CDR3 runs to 14 residues. This CDR3 reads CASSLAGSNQPQHF. The CDR3 nucleotides read TGTGCCAGCAGCTTAGCGGGAAGCAATCAGCCCCAGCATTTT.